This T cell receptor beta chain was captured in a study of T-cell reconstitution after alpha-beta-depleted transplantation in children. Unique molecular identifiers were incorporated during preparation of the TCRbeta library. A single record per CDR3 protein comes from TCRdb applying MiXCR to the PCR reads. Of some 640,000 distinct CDR3 sequences in the sample, approximately 17% are singletons; the top ten hold approximately 1%. Trimming left V 0 bases short and J 11 bases short, with 11 bases between. The CDR3 is 13 amino acids. The germline gives CDR1 MNHEY, CDR2 SVGEGT. The sequence came from a human donor who donated a stem cell graft to a child with acute myeloid leukemia. The J gene is TRBJ1-5, the V gene TRBV6-2 or TRBV6-3; no reliable D call. Sequenced material: PBMCs from the stem cell graft donor, taken from the stem cell graft. The chain's CDR3 is CASSYSILRTQHF. DNA for the CDR3: TGTGCCAGCAGTTACTCGATCTTAAGGACCCAGCATTTT.